This T cell receptor beta chain stems from a study of molecular identifiers for immune sequencing clone quantification. Across the study: Replicate RNA came from approximately 20,000 or 98,000 naive CD8 cells and was split five ways, and four parts were sequenced.

Naive CD8 T cells were sorted as CD8+CD4-CCR7+CD45RA+. Bulk TCR libraries were made with methods that had been previously described and with listed TCR primers. TCRdb processed the PCR reads anew with MiXCR; each CDR3 protein has one entry. The data contain some 40,000 distinct CDR3 sequences, roughly 22% of them singletons. Study-wide results and caveats: For highly expanded clones, sizes could be underestimated when identical TCR molecules share a barcode.

Germline lookup yields CDR1 LGHDT and CDR2 YNNKEL (reference sequence). The CDR3 is made up of 16 amino acids. Note on this clonotype: As yet, its antigen is unknown. The junction departs from the called germline gene at one end, perhaps through a read error.

This chain links TRBV3-1 with TRBJ2-3, with D perhaps TRBD2 (6 bases). The sample consisted of naive CD8+ T cells from blood, with Jurkat cell RNA spiked in. Subset indicated: FACS-sorted CD8+CD4-CCR7+CD45RA+ naive T cells. This sequence originates from a human donor in good health. Some libraries in this study had Jurkat cell RNA spiked in. CDR3 residues: CASRQGGAYGTDTQYF. CDR3 coding DNA: TGTGCCAGCCGCCAAGGCGGGGCGTATGGCACAGATACGCAGTATTTT.